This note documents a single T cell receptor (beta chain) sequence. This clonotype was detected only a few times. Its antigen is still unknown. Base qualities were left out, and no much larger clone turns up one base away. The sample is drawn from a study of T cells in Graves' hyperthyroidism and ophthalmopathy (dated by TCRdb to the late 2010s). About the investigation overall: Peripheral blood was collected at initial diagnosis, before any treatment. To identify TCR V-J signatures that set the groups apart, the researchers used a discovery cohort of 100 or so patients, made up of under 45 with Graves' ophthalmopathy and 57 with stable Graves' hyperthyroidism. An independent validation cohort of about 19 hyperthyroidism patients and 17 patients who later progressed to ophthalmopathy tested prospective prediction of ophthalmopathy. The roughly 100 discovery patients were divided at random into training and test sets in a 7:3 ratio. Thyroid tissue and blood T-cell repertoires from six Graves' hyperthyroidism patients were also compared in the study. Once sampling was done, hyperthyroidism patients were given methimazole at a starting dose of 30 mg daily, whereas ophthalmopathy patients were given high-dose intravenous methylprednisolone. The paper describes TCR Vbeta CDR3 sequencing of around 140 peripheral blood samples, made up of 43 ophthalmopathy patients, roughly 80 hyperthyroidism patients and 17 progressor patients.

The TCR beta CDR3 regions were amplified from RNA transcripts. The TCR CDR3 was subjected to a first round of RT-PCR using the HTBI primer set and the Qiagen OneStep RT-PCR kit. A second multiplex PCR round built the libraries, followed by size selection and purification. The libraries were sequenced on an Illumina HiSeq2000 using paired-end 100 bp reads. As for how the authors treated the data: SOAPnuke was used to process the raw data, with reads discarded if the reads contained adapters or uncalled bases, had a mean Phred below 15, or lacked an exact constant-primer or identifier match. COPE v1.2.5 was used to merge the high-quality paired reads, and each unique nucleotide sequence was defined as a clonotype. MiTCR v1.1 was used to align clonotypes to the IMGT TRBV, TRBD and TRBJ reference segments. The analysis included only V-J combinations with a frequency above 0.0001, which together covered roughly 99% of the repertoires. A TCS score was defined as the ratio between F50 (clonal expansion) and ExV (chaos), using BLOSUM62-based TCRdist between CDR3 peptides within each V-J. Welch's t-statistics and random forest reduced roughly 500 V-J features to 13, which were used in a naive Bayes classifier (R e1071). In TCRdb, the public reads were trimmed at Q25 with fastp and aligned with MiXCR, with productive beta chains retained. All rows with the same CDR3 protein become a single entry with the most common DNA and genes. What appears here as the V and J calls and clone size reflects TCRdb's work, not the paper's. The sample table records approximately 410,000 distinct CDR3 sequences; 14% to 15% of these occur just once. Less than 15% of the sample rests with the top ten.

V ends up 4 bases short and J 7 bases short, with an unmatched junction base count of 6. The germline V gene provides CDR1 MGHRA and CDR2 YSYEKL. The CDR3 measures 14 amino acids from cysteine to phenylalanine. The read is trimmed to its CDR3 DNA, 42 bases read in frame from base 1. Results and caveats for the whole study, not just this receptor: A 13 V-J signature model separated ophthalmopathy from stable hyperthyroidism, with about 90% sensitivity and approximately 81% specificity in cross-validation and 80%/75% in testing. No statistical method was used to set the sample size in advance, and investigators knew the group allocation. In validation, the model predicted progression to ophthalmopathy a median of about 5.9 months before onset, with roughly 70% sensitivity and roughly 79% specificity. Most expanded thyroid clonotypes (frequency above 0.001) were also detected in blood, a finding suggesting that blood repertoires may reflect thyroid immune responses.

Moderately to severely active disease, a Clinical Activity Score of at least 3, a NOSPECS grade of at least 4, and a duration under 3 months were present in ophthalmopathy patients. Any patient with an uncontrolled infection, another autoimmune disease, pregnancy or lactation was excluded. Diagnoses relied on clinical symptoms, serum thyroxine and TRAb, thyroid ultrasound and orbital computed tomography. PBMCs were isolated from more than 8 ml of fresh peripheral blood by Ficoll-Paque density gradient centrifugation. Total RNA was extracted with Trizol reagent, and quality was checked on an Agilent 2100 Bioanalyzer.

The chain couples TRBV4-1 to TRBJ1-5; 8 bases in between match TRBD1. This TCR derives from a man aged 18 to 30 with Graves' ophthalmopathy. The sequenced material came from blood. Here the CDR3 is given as CASSPHRGKQPQHF. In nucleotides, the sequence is TGCGCCAGCAGCCCACACAGGGGGAAGCAGCCCCAGCATTTT.